These 25 T cell receptor beta chains were all obtained from the same sample, sequenced in a study of blood T cells in healthy people across ages. Using a J-beta primer mix together with a sample-barcoded 5' primer, a second PCR was run for roughly 7 to 12 cycles. MiXCR, applied by TCRdb to the 5' RACE reads, yields one record per CDR3 protein. In the table there are about 1.1 million distinct CDR3 sequences, roughly two fifths of which are singletons. Sequencing was done on a sample of blood. The receptors originated from a man aged 18 to 30 in good health.

The chain joins TRBV2 to TRBJ2-1; D not resolved. Germline-derived CDR1 and CDR2 are SNHLY and FYNNEI. The CDR3 runs 12 residues. Trimming stripped 7 bases from V and 7 bases from J, with 11 bases between. CDR3 bases: TGTGCCAGCACCCCGAGGTGGAATGAGCAGTTCTTC. Translated: CASTPRWNEQFF.

This chain's CDR3 is CSARDRGLAGGTTDTQYF. The CDR3 DNA reads TGCAGTGCTAGAGATCGTGGGCTAGCGGGGGGAACCACAGATACGCAGTATTTT. The chain combines TRBV20-1 with TRBJ2-3; TRBD2 aligns across 11 bases. This CDR3 has 18 residues. The V segment lost 0 bases and the J segment 2 bases; nucleotides outside the gene matches: 10. Germline V gives CDR1 DFQATT, CDR2 SNEGSKA (reference sequence).

This chain links TRBV9 with TRBJ2-3; TRBD2 is a possible D gene (5 bases). This CDR3 has 15 amino acids. V was cut by 4 bases and J by 5 bases, with 17 bases left in between. Per the germline V gene, CDR1 is SGDLS and CDR2 is YYNGEE. The CDR3 bases are TGTGCCAGCAGCCCCGCGGGCTCCGTGGAAGATACGCAGTATTTT. This encodes CASSPAGSVEDTQYF.

The chain has TRBV20-1 and TRBJ1-2, with unresolved D. Germline-derived CDR1 and CDR2 are DFQATT and SNEGSKA (reference sequence). V shed 1 base and J shed 4 bases, with 13 bases lying between them. The CDR3 spans 14 residues. For the CDR3, the DNA is TGCAGTGCTAGAGCGGCGTCATCCTTCTATGGCTACACCTTC. Encoded protein: CSARAASSFYGYTF.

This clonotype has more than one count but fewer than ten. The CDR3 nucleotides read TGTGCCAGCTCACCACCCTATGGGGTTTCCGAATCAGATACGCAGTATTTT. It yields the protein CASSPPYGVSESDTQYF. The J gene is TRBJ2-3, the V gene TRBV18; no clear D. The V gene lost 0 bases and the J gene lost 4 bases, with 17 bases spanning the gap. The CDR3 spans 17 residues. Germline V gives CDR1 KGHSH, CDR2 LQKENI.

V is TRBV12-3 or TRBV12-4 and J is TRBJ1-2, with D hard to call. The CDR3 length is 16 residues. V lost 8 bases and J lost 0, with 19 bases in between. The DNA of the CDR3 is TGTGCCAGCCAACCCGGGCCCGGTGTCGCTAACTATGGCTACACCTTC. This translates into CASQPGPGVANYGYTF.

The chain is built from TRBV27 and TRBJ2-3; a possible D gene is TRBD2 (7 bases). This CDR3 has 17 residues. Germline V gene sequence: CDR1 MNHEY, CDR2 SMNVEV (reference sequence). V lost 6 bases, J lost 5 bases, and 24 bases lay in between. CDR3 nucleotide sequence: TGTGCCAGCAGCTCTTTACTAACAGGGAGGGAAAAAGATACGCAGTATTTT. Amino acid sequence: CASSSLLTGREKDTQYF.

Note on this clonotype: A read error may explain this, as a much larger clone is one base away. The V call is TRBV5-1, the J call TRBJ2-7; D is perhaps TRBD1 (5 bases). Trimming removed 3 bases at V and 7 bases at J, with 17 bases between. From germline, CDR1 is SGHRS and CDR2 YFSETQ. The CDR3 contains 14 residues. CDR3 residues: CASSSPDSYNEQYF. For the CDR3, the DNA is TGCGCCAGCAGCTCCCCAGACAGCTACAATGAGCAGTACTTC.

The chain combines TRBV12-3 or TRBV12-4 with TRBJ2-1; 11 nucleotides align to TRBD2. With V trimmed by 4 bases and J by 4 bases, 3 bases remained unmatched. CDR3 length: 15 amino acids. The DNA for the CDR3 is TGTGCCAGCAGTTCCGTAGCGGGGGGGTACAATGAGCAGTTCTTC. This translates into CASSSVAGGYNEQFF.

The chain combines TRBV4-2 with TRBJ1-5; TRBD1 is a possible D gene (6 bases). The CDR3 covers 17 residues. V lost 1 base to trimming and J lost 3 bases, with 16 bases between them. In germline, CDR1 is LGHNA, CDR2 YNFKEQ. CDR3 coding DNA: TGTGCCAGCAGCCAAGGAATTAGACAGGACTCCAATCAGCCCCAGCATTTT. It yields the protein CASSQGIRQDSNQPQHF.

At least ten counts were recorded for this clonotype. The J gene is TRBJ2-3, the V gene TRBV13, with D unresolved. CDR3 length equals 13 residues. With 6 bases removed from V and 2 bases from J, the gap between germline ends came to 9 bases. Germline V gene lookup returns CDR1 PRHDT and CDR2 FYEKMQ (reference sequence). The CDR3 is CASSSDPTDTQYF. Here the CDR3 DNA reads TGTGCCAGCAGTTCTGACCCCACAGATACGCAGTATTTT.

The chain combines TRBV7-2 with TRBJ1-1; D perhaps matches TRBD1 (6 bases). This CDR3 has 14 amino acids. Trimming left V 3 bases short and J 7 bases short, with 15 bases between. Germline V gives CDR1 SGHTA, CDR2 FQGNSA. CDR3 sequence (DNA): TGTGCCAGCAGCTTCGCCTGGAGACAGGATGAAGCTTTCTTT. Translation: CASSFAWRQDEAFF.

Only one count was recorded for this clonotype. The chain joins TRBV15 to TRBJ2-7; no definite D call. Trimming removed 4 bases from V and 4 bases from J, with 11 bases in between. This CDR3 spans 13 amino acids. CDR1 and CDR2 from the germline V gene are LNHNV and YYDKDF (reference sequence). The CDR3 DNA follows: TGTGCCACCAGCAACCAACAGAATTACGAGCAGTACTTC. Its translation is CATSNQQNYEQYF.

The chain links TRBV4-3 to TRBJ1-1; D is uncertain. CDR3 length: 15 residues. Germline loops: CDR1 LGHNA, CDR2 YSLEER. Between the trimmed V and J ends, which lost 1 base and 0 bases, there was a span of 9 bases. The CDR3 spells CASSQVVPMNTEAFF. As DNA, the CDR3 is TGCGCCAGCAGCCAAGTCGTCCCCATGAACACTGAAGCTTTCTTT.

The chain combines TRBV19 with TRBJ2-5; TRBD1 matches 11 bases. The J segment lost 2 bases and the V segment lost 4 bases, leaving 6 bases of the junction unmatched. CDR1 is LNHDA, CDR2 SQIVND, per germline (reference sequence). This CDR3 region has 16 residues. The CDR3 nucleotides are TGTGCCAGTAGTACAGGGACAGGGGGACATCAAGAGACCCAGTACTTC. Amino acid sequence: CASSTGTGGHQETQYF.

The CDR3: CASSQGTSGGRSSYNEQFF. In nucleotides, the CDR3 is TGCGCCAGCAGCCAAGGGACTAGCGGGGGCCGGAGCTCCTACAATGAGCAGTTCTTC. This chain connects TRBV4-3 to TRBJ2-1, with TRBD2 matching 13 bases. CDR1 LGHNA and CDR2 YSLEER come from the germline V gene. CDR3 size: 19 residues. The V segment lost 1 base and the J segment 0 bases; nucleotides outside the gene matches: 6.

This clonotype was detected a few times. The chain is built from TRBV2 and TRBJ1-2, with D possibly TRBD1 on 5 matching bases. Per the germline V gene, CDR1 is SNHLY and CDR2 is FYNNEI. The V and J ends lost 7 bases and 2 bases respectively, with 11 bases between them. CDR3 length equals 13 residues. CDR3 region: CASMTTANYGYTF. CDR3 nucleotide sequence: TGTGCCAGCATGACGACAGCAAACTATGGCTACACCTTC.

V gene TRBV6-2 or TRBV6-3 combines with J gene TRBJ2-4, with 8 bases lining up with TRBD2. The length of the CDR3 is 12 residues. Losses at the gene ends were 1 base for V and 13 bases for J; bases not matched to a gene: 3. Germline values: CDR1 MNHEY, CDR2 SVGEGT. The DNA of the CDR3 is TGTGCCAGCAGTTACTGGCGGGAGGCCCAGTACTTC. It is translated as CASSYWREAQYF.

V usage is TRBV4-2 and J usage is TRBJ2-7; the match to TRBD1 covers 7 bases. With 0 bases clipped from V and 2 bases from J, the junction kept 4 bases outside the gene matches. CDR3 size: 15 residues. Germline V CDR1 and CDR2: LGHNA, YNFKEQ. CDR3 sequence (DNA): TGTGCCAGCAGCCAAGATGTTCAGGGGGCCTACGAGCAGTACTTC. As protein: CASSQDVQGAYEQYF.

The chain joins TRBV20-1 to TRBJ1-6; D ambiguous. CDR3 length: 16 residues. Germline lookup yields CDR1 DFQATT and CDR2 SNEGSKA (reference sequence). Trimming stripped 5 bases from V and 5 bases from J, with 19 bases between. In nucleotides, the CDR3 is TGCAGTGCTCGACGGGTCTCCGGGGATCATAATTCACCCCTCCACTTT. Its protein product is CSARRVSGDHNSPLHF.

This chain uses TRBV28 with TRBJ1-1; 9 nucleotides line up with TRBD1. Germline trimming cut 8 bases from V and 2 bases from J; bases unmatched to any gene: 6. The germline V gene has CDR1 MDHEN and CDR2 SYDVKM. This CDR3 spans 14 amino acids. The CDR3, as DNA: TGTGCCAGCGGCCCGGGACAGGGAAACACTGAAGCTTTCTTT. It translates to CASGPGQGNTEAFF.

This clonotype was picked up a small number of times. The J gene is TRBJ1-2, the V gene TRBV12-5; weak D call: TRBD1 (6 bases). Between the trimmed V and J ends, which lost 9 bases and 8 bases, there was a span of 16 bases. Per the germline V gene, CDR1 is LGHNT and CDR2 is FRNRAP. This CDR3 comprises 12 residues. CDR3 loop: CASAERGSGYTF. CDR3 DNA sequence: TGTGCTAGCGCCGAGAGGGGGAGCGGCTACACCTTC.

In its sample, this clonotype was seen a few times. The chain is built from TRBV13 and TRBJ1-1; 7 bases line up with TRBD1. Germline V lookup: CDR1 PRHDT, CDR2 FYEKMQ (reference sequence). Trimming cost V 5 bases and J 3 bases; bases outside gene matches: 6. The CDR3 is made up of 14 amino acids. CDR3 sequence reads: CASSLQTGDTEAFF. In DNA form, the CDR3 reads TGTGCCAGCAGCCTCCAAACAGGGGACACTGAAGCTTTCTTT.

This clonotype was picked up a small number of times. The chain employs TRBV11-2 and TRBJ2-3; D remains ambiguous. With 5 bases removed from V and 6 bases from J, the gap between germline ends came to 12 bases. This CDR3 is built from 13 residues. The germline CDR1 and CDR2 sequences are SGHAT and FQNNGV. The DNA of the CDR3 is TGTGCCAGCAGCCACTCCCAGTCGGATACGCAGTATTTT. Translated, it gives CASSHSQSDTQYF.

The chain uses TRBV21-1 and TRBJ2-1; the table calls TRBD2, which could not be checked here. TRBV21-1 is a recognized pseudogene. The CDR3 is made up of 20 amino acids. The CDR3 here is CASSKLASTLAQSSYNEQFF. DNA for the CDR3: TGTGCCAGCAGCAAGCTGGCTAGTACACTGGCACAATCCTCCTACAATGAGCAGTTCTTC.